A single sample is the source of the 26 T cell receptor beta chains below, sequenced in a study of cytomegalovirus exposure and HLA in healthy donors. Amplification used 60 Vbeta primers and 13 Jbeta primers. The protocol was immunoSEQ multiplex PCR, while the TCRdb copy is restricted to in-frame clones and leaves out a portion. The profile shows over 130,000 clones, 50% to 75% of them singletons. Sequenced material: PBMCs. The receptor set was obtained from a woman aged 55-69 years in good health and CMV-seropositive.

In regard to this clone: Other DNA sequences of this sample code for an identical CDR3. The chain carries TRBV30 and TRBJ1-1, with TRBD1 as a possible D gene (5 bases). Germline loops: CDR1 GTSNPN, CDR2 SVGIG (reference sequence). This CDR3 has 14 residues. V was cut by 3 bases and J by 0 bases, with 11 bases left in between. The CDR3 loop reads CAWRRGGMNTEAFF. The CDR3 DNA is TGTGCCTGGAGGCGGGGGGGAATGAACACTGAAGCTTTCTTT. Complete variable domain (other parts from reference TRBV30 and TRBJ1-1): SQTIHQWPATLVQPVGSPLSLECTVEGTSNPNLYWYRQAAGRGLQLLFYSVGIGQISSEVPQNLSASRPQDRQFILSSKKLLLSDSGFYLCAWRRGGMNTEAFFGQGTRLTVV.

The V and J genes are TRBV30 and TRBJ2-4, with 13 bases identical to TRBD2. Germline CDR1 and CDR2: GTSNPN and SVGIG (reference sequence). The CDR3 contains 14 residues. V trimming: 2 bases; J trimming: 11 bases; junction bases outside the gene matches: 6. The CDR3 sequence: CAWSTGLAGVLQYF. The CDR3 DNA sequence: TGTGCCTGGAGTACCGGACTAGCGGGAGTTCTTCAGTACTTC.

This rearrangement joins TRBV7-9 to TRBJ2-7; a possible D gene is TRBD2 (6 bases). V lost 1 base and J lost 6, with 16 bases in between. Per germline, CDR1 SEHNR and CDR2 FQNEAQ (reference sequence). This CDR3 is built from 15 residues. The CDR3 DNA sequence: TGTGCCAGCAGCTTAGACCGGGTCCCCGGGGGCGAGCAGTACTTC. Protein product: CASSLDRVPGGEQYF. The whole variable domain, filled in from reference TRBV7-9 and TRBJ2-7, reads DTGVSQNPRHKITKRGQNVTFRCDPISEHNRLYWYRQTLGQGPEFLTYFQNEAQLEKSRLLSDRFSAERPKGSFSTLEIQRTEQGDSAMYLCASSLDRVPGGEQYFGPGTRLTVT.

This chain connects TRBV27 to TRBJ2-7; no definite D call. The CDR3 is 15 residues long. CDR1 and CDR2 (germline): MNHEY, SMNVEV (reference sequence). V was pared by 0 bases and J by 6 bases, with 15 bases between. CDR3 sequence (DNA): TGTGCCAGCAGTTTATCGTTTGCAGGTTTCGCCGAGCAGTACTTC. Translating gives CASSLSFAGFAEQYF.

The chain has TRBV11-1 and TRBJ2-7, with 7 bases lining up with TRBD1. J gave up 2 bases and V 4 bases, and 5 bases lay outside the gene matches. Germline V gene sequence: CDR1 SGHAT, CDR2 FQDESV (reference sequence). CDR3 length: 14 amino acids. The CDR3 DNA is TGTGCCAGCAGCTATCTACAGGGGACCTACGAGCAGTACTTC. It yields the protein CASSYLQGTYEQYF. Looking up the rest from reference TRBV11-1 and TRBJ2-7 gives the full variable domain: EAEVAQSPRYKITEKSQAVAFWCDPISGHATLYWYRQILGQGPELLVQFQDESVVDDSQLPKDRFSAERLKGVDSTLKIQPAELGDSAMYLCASSYLQGTYEQYFGPGTRLTVT.

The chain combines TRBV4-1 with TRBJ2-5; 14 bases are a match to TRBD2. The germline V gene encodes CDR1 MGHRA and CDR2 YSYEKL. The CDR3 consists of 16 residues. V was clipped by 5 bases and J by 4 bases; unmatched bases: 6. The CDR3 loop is CASSAPGLAGVETQYF. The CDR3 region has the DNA TGCGCCAGCAGCGCTCCGGGACTAGCGGGAGTAGAGACCCAGTACTTC.

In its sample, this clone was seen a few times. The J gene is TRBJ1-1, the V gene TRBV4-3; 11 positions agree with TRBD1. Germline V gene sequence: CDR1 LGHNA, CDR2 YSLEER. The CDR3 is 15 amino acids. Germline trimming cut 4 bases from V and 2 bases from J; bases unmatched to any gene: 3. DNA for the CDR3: TGCGCCAGCAGCCCGGACAGGGGGCTTAACACTGAAGCTTTCTTT. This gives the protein CASSPDRGLNTEAFF.

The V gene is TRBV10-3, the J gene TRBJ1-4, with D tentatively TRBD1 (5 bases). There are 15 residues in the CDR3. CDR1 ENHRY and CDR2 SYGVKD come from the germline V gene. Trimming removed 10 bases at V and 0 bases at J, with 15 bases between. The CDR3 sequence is CATMPGTPTNEKLFF. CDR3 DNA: TGTGCCACCATGCCAGGGACTCCAACTAATGAAAAACTGTTTTTT.

The CDR3 loop is CASSQDPLQDYSYEQYF. Here the CDR3 DNA reads TGCGCCAGCAGCCAAGACCCCTTACAAGATTATTCCTACGAGCAGTACTTC. The J gene is TRBJ2-7, the V gene TRBV4-1; no clear D gene. Germline V gene data show CDR1 as MGHRA and CDR2 as YSYEKL. The CDR3 has 17 amino acids. Trimming stripped 0 bases from V and 1 base from J, with 16 bases between.

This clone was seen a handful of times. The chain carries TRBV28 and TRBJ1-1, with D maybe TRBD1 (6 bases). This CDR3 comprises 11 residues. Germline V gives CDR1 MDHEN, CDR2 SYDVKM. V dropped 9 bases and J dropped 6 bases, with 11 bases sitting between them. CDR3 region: CASGGYPEAFF. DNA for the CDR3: TGTGCCAGTGGGGGCTACCCTGAAGCTTTCTTT.

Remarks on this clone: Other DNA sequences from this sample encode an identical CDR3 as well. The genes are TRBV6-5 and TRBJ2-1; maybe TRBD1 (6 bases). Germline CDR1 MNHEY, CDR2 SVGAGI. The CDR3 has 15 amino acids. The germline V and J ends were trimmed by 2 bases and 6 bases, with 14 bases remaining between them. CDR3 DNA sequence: TGTGCCAGCAGTTACGGTCAGGGGTTTCGCAATGAGCAGTTCTTC. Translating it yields CASSYGQGFRNEQFF.

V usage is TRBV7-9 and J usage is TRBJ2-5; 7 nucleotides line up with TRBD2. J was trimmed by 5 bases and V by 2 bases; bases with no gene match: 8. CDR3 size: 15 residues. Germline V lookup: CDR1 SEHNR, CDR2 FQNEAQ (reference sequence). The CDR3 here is CASSLRASGGETQYF. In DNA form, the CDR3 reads TGTGCCAGCAGCTTAAGGGCTAGCGGAGGGGAGACCCAGTACTTC.

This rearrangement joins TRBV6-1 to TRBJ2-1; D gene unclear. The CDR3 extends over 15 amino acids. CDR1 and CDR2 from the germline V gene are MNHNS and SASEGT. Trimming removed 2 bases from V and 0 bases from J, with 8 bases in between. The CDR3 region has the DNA TGTGCCAGCAGTGAAATCCAGGCCTCCTACAATGAGCAGTTCTTC. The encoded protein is CASSEIQASYNEQFF.

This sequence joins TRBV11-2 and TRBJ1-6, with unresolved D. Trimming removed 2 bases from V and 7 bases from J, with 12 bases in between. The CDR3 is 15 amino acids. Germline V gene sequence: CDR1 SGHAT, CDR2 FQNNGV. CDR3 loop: CASSLMSGRNSPLHF. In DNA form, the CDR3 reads TGTGCCAGCAGCTTAATGTCCGGGAGGAATTCACCCCTCCACTTT.

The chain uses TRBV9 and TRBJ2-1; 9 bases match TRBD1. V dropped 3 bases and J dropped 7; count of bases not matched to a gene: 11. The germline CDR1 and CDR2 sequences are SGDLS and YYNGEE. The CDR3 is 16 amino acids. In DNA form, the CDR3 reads TGTGCCAGCAGCGCAATTTCGGGACAGGGTAGTAATGAGCAGTTCTTC. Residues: CASSAISGQGSNEQFF.

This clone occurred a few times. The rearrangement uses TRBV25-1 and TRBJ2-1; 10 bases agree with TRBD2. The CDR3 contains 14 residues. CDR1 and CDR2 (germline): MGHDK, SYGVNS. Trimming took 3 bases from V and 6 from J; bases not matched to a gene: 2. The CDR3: CASSDEREGNEQFF. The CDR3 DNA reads TGTGCCAGCAGTGATGAGCGGGAGGGCAATGAGCAGTTCTTC.

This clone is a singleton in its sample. The CDR3 DNA follows: TGTGCCAGCAGCCGGGGACTCTTGCGCTACAATGAGCAGTTCTTC. It codes for CASSRGLLRYNEQFF. V and J are TRBV7-2 and TRBJ2-1, with D tentatively TRBD2 (6 bases). V lost 5 bases and J 3 bases, leaving 14 bases between the germline ends. Germline V lookup: CDR1 SGHTA, CDR2 FQGNSA. This CDR3 contains 15 residues.

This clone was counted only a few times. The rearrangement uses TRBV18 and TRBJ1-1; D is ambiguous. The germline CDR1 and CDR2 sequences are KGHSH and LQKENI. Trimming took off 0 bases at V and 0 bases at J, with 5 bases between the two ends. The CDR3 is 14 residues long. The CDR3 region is CASSPPSVNTEAFF. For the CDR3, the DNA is TGTGCCAGCTCACCACCGTCGGTGAACACTGAAGCTTTCTTT. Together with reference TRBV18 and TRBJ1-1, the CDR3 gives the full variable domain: NAGVMQNPRHLVRRRGQEARLRCSPMKGHSHVYWYRQLPEEGLKFMVYLQKENIIDESGMPKERFSAEFPKEGPSILRIQQVVRGDSAAYFCASSPPSVNTEAFFGQGTRLTVV.

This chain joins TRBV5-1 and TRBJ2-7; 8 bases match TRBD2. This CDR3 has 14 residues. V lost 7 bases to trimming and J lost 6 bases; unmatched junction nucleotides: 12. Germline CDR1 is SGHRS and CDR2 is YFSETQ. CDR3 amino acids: CASGTGTSGLEQYF. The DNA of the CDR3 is TGCGCCAGCGGAACAGGGACTAGTGGGCTCGAGCAGTACTTC.

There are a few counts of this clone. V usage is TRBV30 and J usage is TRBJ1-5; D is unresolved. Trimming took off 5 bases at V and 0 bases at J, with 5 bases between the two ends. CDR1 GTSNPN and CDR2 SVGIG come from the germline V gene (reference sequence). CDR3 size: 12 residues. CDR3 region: CAWGRSNQPQHF. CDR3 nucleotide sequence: TGTGCCTGGGGCCGTAGCAATCAGCCCCAGCATTTT. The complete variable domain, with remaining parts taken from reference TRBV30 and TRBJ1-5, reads SQTIHQWPATLVQPVGSPLSLECTVEGTSNPNLYWYRQAAGRGLQLLFYSVGIGQISSEVPQNLSASRPQDRQFILSSKKLLLSDSGFYLCAWGRSNQPQHFGDGTRLSIL.

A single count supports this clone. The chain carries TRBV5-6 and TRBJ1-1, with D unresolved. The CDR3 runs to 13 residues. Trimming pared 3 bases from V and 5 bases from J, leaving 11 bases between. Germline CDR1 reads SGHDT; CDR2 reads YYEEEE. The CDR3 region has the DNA TGTGCCAGCAGCTCCCGGGTTAGAACTGAAGCTTTCTTT. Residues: CASSSRVRTEAFF.

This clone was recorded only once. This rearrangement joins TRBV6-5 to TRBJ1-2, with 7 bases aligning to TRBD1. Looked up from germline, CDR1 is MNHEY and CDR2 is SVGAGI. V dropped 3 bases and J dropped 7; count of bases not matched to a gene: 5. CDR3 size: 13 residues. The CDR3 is CASSYEGASGYTF. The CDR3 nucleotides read TGTGCCAGCAGTTATGAGGGGGCGAGTGGCTACACCTTC.

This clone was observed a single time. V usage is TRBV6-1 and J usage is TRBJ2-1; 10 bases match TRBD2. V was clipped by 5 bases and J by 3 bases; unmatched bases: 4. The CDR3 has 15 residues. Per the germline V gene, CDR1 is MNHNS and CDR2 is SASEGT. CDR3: CASSTGTSDYNEQFF. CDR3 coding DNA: TGTGCCAGCAGTACCGGGACTAGCGACTACAATGAGCAGTTCTTC.

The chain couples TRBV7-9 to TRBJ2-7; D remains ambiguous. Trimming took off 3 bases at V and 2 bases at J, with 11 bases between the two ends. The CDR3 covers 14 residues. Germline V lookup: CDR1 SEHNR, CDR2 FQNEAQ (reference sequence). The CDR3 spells CASSFELLPYEQYF. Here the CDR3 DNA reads TGTGCCAGCAGCTTTGAGCTCTTGCCCTACGAGCAGTACTTC. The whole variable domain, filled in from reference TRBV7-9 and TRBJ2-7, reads DTGVSQNPRHKITKRGQNVTFRCDPISEHNRLYWYRQTLGQGPEFLTYFQNEAQLEKSRLLSDRFSAERPKGSFSTLEIQRTEQGDSAMYLCASSFELLPYEQYFGPGTRLTVT.

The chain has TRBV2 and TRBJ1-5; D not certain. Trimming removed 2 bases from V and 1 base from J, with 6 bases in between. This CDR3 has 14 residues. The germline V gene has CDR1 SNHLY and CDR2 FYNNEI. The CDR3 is CASSESRSNQPQHF. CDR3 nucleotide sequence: TGTGCCAGCAGTGAATCACGGAGCAATCAGCCCCAGCATTTT.

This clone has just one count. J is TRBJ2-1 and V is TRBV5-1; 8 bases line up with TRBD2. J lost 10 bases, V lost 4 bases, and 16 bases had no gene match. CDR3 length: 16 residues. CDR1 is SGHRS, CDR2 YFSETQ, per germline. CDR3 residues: CASSPPTAGGINEQFF. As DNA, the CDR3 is TGCGCCAGCAGCCCCCCGACTGCGGGAGGTATTAACGAGCAGTTCTTC.